This entry lists 3 T cell receptor beta chains sequenced from one sample in a study of cytomegalovirus exposure and HLA in healthy donors. The PCR had 60 Vbeta and 13 Jbeta primers. The repertoire was sequenced with immunoSEQ multiplex PCR; TCRdb's copy has only in-frame clones and lacks some. Of under 150,000 clones detected, over 8% appear once; the ten largest clones hold about 3%. The specimen was PBMCs. The receptors here all came from a man aged 25-45 years in good health and CMV-seronegative.

The chain links TRBV10-3 to TRBJ2-1; 7 positions agree with TRBD1. With 4 bases clipped from V and 8 bases from J, the junction kept 11 bases outside the gene matches. There are 15 residues in the CDR3. Looked up from germline, CDR1 is ENHRY and CDR2 is SYGVKD. For the CDR3, the DNA is TGTGCCATCAGTGGAGGGGGCGAGGCAGGTGATGAGCAGTTCTTC. It encodes CAISGGGEAGDEQFF.

This clone has more than one count but fewer than ten. J is TRBJ2-6 and V is TRBV30; the D is unclear. Germline V gene data show CDR1 as GTSNPN and CDR2 as SVGIG (reference sequence). The CDR3 contains 15 residues. V lost 1 base and J 0 bases, leaving 7 bases between the germline ends. This CDR3 reads CAWSGSLSGANVLTF. In DNA form, the CDR3 reads TGTGCCTGGAGTGGGAGCCTCTCTGGGGCCAACGTCCTGACTTTC.

This clone has more than one count but fewer than ten. The J gene is TRBJ1-5, the V gene TRBV15; D is perhaps TRBD1 (5 bases). CDR3 length: 14 residues. Trimming stripped 5 bases from V and 6 bases from J, with 14 bases between. Per the germline V gene, CDR1 is LNHNV and CDR2 is YYDKDF (reference sequence). As DNA, the CDR3 is TGTGCCACCAGCCCGGGGGGAGTGGGTCAGCCCCAGCATTTT. Translated, it gives CATSPGGVGQPQHF.